The rows below give T cell receptor beta chains drawn from one sample of a study of blood T cell repertoires in COVID-19. The data were produced by immunoSEQ multiplex PCR, yet TCRdb's version contains in-frame clones alone and is incomplete. The data show about 240,000 clones, with approximately 83% seen just once and roughly 3.5% held by the top ten. The material sequenced was PBMCs or T cells enriched from blood (not recorded which). The receptors originated from a woman in her thirties or forties with acute COVID-19. Both conserved end residues are trimmed from each CDR3. Size is stated for part of the rows, as once, few or many counts, or as a class when the clone is expanded.

J: TRBJ1-2
V: TRBV28
size: once
length: 11
CDR3: ASSLGQPGGYT

J: TRBJ2-7
V: TRBV11-2
size: .
length: 13
CDR3: ASSLGQALTYEQY

J: TRBJ1-6
V: TRBV5-1
size: once
length: 13
CDR3: ASSLGQGNGSPLH

J: TRBJ2-2
V: TRBV27
size: .
length: 13
CDR3: ASSLSGTITRELF

J: TRBJ1-1
V: TRBV14
size: .
length: 12
CDR3: ASSPGGKNTEAF

J: TRBJ1-1
V: TRBV5-1
size: .
length: 14
CDR3: ASSLYYRAGGTEAF

J: TRBJ2-1
V: TRBV6-5
size: .
length: 13
CDR3: ASKVRDREYNEQF

J: TRBJ2-3
V: TRBV13
size: .
length: 13
CDR3: ASSPPSGPVDTQY

J: TRBJ2-3
V: TRBV3-1/TRBV3-2
size: .
length: 12
CDR3: ASSQAGSGNTQY

J: TRBJ2-7
V: TRBV5-1
size: .
length: 12
CDR3: ASSLGTGKYEQY

J: TRBJ2-3
V: TRBV29-1
size: .
length: 12
CDR3: SVEITASTDTQY

J: TRBJ1-5
V: TRBV19
size: few
length: 11
CDR3: ASSPQGTQPQH

J: TRBJ2-5
V: TRBV11-3
size: once
length: 12
CDR3: ASSGRDRGETQY

J: TRBJ2-1
V: TRBV4-1
size: .
length: 14
CDR3: ASSFFTSGALNEQF

J: TRBJ1-3
V: TRBV5-8
size: .
length: 16
CDR3: ASSEITGTAISGNTIY

J: TRBJ2-7
V: TRBV25-1
size: .
length: 9
CDR3: ASNPPSEQY

J: TRBJ2-5
V: TRBV20-1
size: .
length: 13
CDR3: SASRVASVQETQY

J: TRBJ1-6
V: TRBV6-5
size: few
length: 10
CDR3: ASSKQDSPLH

J: TRBJ1-6
V: TRBV11-3
size: .
length: 12
CDR3: ASSRQGVNSPLH

J: TRBJ1-2
V: TRBV6-5
size: .
length: 11
CDR3: ASSPQGNYGYT

J: TRBJ2-5
V: TRBV15
size: .
length: 13
CDR3: ATSRSLGDQETQY

J: TRBJ2-1
V: TRBV9
size: .
length: 13
CDR3: ASSSRDSYLNEQF

J: TRBJ2-7
V: TRBV5-6
size: .
length: 11
CDR3: ASSLDRNYEQY

J: TRBJ1-4
V: TRBV6-1
size: .
length: 14
CDR3: ASSEQQPRQGGKLF

J: TRBJ1-1
V: TRBV5-1
size: .
length: 10
CDR3: ASSYRDSEAF

J: TRBJ2-7
V: TRBV3-1/TRBV3-2
size: .
length: 11
CDR3: ASSDGPSYEQY

J: TRBJ2-5
V: TRBV2
size: .
length: 15
CDR3: ASSVGIQGPPQETQY

J: TRBJ1-4
V: TRBV7-8
size: .
length: 12
CDR3: ASSVRDSSGKLF

J: TRBJ2-2
V: TRBV2
size: once
length: 14
CDR3: ASSVWRVTNTGELF

J: TRBJ2-5
V: TRBV11-3
size: .
length: 12
CDR3: ASSLGRAVQTQY

J: TRBJ2-1
V: TRBV9
size: .
length: 13
CDR3: ASSESGRAHYEQF

J: TRBJ2-2
V: TRBV11-3
size: .
length: 16
CDR3: ASSLVDSSPFLTGELF

J: TRBJ2-5
V: TRBV24-1
size: .
length: 13
CDR3: ATSDRQLSRETQY

J: TRBJ1-2
V: TRBV6-5
size: .
length: 12
CDR3: ASSYVGGGGGYT

J: TRBJ1-4
V: TRBV7-6
size: .
length: 13
CDR3: ASSPSGTVNEKLF

J: TRBJ2-7
V: TRBV5-1
size: few
length: 9
CDR3: ASSRGGEQY

J: TRBJ2-7
V: TRBV27
size: .
length: 19
CDR3: ASSLIRPPDSSPAQNYEQY

J: TRBJ2-6
V: TRBV19
size: .
length: 16
CDR3: ASSRRQGVTSGANVLT

J: TRBJ2-2
V: TRBV9
size: .
length: 13
CDR3: ASSVVPGNTGELF

J: TRBJ1-4
V: TRBV4-1
size: .
length: 12
CDR3: ASSQDRTGEKLF

J: TRBJ2-1
V: TRBV27
size: .
length: 13
CDR3: ASRRGRAPYNEQF

J: TRBJ1-1
V: TRBV19
size: .
length: 13
CDR3: ASSINGEGDTEAF

J: TRBJ2-7
V: TRBV9
size: .
length: 13
CDR3: ASSVGGQGDYEQY

J: TRBJ2-1
V: TRBV29-1
size: .
length: 14
CDR3: SMRRPGLAGGGEQF

J: TRBJ2-5
V: TRBV5-1
size: .
length: 14
CDR3: ASSPGTGTNQETQY

J: TRBJ2-1
V: TRBV4-2
size: .
length: 14
CDR3: ASSQGRGTSGPEQF

J: TRBJ1-3
V: TRBV19
size: many
length: 15
CDR3: ASSIDRTGLGGNTIY

J: TRBJ1-4
V: TRBV19
size: once
length: 13
CDR3: ASSLRGGFHEKLF

J: TRBJ2-7
V: TRBV11-2
size: .
length: 14
CDR3: ASRRTGTGSFHEQY

J: TRBJ2-1
V: TRBV24-1
size: .
length: 14
CDR3: ATSDISLAGGNEQF

J: TRBJ1-1
V: TRBV5-6
size: once
length: 11
CDR3: ASSLMRGTEAF

J: TRBJ1-1
V: TRBV2
size: few
length: 13
CDR3: ASSVGRQGSTEAF

J: TRBJ2-7
V: TRBV10-3
size: .
length: 13
CDR3: AISESRAGSGEQY

J: TRBJ2-3
V: TRBV29-1
size: .
length: 11
CDR3: SDKLSGTDTQY

J: TRBJ2-7
V: TRBV2
size: .
length: 14
CDR3: ASRLIRTGVSYEQY

J: TRBJ2-7
V: TRBV5-1
size: .
length: 11
CDR3: ASSGPPAYEQY